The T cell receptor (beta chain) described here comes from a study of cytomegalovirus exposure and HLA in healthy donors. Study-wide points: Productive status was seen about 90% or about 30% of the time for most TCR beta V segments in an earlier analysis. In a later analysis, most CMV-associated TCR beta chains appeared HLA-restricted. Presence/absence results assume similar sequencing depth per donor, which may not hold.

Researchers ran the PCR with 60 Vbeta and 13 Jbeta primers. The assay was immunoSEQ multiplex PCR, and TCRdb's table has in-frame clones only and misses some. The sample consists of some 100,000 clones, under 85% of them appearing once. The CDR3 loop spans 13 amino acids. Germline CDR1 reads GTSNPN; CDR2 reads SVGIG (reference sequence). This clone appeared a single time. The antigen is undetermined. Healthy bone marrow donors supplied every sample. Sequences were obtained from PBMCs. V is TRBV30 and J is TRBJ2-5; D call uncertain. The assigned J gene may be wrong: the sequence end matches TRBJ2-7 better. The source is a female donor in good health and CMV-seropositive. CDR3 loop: CAWSGRPNHEQYF. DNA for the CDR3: TGTGCCTGGAGTGGGAGACCGAACCACGAGCAGTACTTC.